Reported below is one T cell receptor beta chain. The data stem from a study of CD8 T cells in Susac syndrome. CDR1 and CDR2 from the germline V gene are LGHDT and YNNKEL (reference sequence). CDR3 length: 14 amino acids. Between the trimmed V and J ends, which lost 2 bases and 6 bases, there was a span of 11 bases. RNA in amounts of roughly 0.5 to 1 ug was reverse transcribed with random hexamers. TCRdb re-called the immunoSEQ multiplex PCR reads with MiXCR, one entry per CDR3 protein. The sample records about 210,000 distinct CDR3 sequences, 85% to 95% being singletons. The sequenced sample was CD4+ T cells from PBMCs. The gene calls are TRBV3-1 and TRBJ1-5; maybe TRBD1 (6 bases). This receptor was obtained from a human donor in good health. CDR3 bases: TGTGCCAGCAGCCAAAGTTTCAGGGGTCAGCCCCAGCATTTT. It encodes CASSQSFRGQPQHF.